This T cell receptor beta chain was sequenced for a study of OX40 agonist ivuxolimab in advanced cancers. Study-wide findings and caveats: People who partly responded at 0.1-3.0 mg/kg had some of the least clonal expansion seen. Among T cells, CD8+ cells averaged more expanded clones than CD4+ cells. Antigen specificity of clonally expanded peripheral T cells was not established.

Comments on this clone: Its antigen is currently unknown.

Per the germline V gene, CDR1 is SGHDT and CDR2 is YYEEEE. The CDR3 is 14 residues long. V lost 4 bases to trimming and J lost 4 bases, with 14 bases between them. The protocol was immunoSEQ multiplex PCR, while the TCRdb copy is restricted to in-frame clones and leaves out a portion. The table has tens of thousands of clones, around 80% seen once. This sample comprised CD4+ or CD8+ T cells sorted from blood, obtained in a trial of the OX40 agonist ivuxolimab. The chain couples TRBV5-6 to TRBJ1-1; possibly TRBD1 for D (5 bases). The TCR comes from an adult with an advanced solid tumor such as melanoma, head and neck, liver or kidney cancer. The CDR3, as DNA: TGTGCCAGCAGCCAGCTCTCAGGGACCACTGAAGCTTTCTTT. Its translation is CASSQLSGTTEAFF.